The following is a TCR beta chain sequence with its context. Its target is unknown. Regarding treatment: some 20 received Ad26.COV2.S at low or high dose, single or two shots; 5 received placebo; per-sample allocation not given. After the first vaccine or placebo injection, samples were drawn on day 63. Expressing Wuhan-strain SARS-CoV-2 spike, an Ad26 vector served as the vaccine. Trimming stripped 4 bases from V and 0 bases from J, with 13 bases between. Per germline, CDR1 SGHRS and CDR2 YFSETQ. The CDR3 is 15 amino acids. The sample originates from a study of Ad26.COV2.S vaccination and SARS-CoV-2 variants. The study, taken as a whole, reports: Total T cell responses may have been underestimated by the TCR breadth and depth analyses.

Profiling relied on immunoSEQ multiplex PCR, and the TCRdb table lists in-frame clones only, not all of them. The sample lists hundreds of thousands of clones, around nine tenths occurring once. Sequencing was performed on peripheral blood, taken in a trial of Ad26.COV2.S vaccine versus placebo. The chain employs TRBV5-1 and TRBJ1-1, with a weak D call TRBD1 (5 bases). The TCR sequence derives from a person between 18 and 65 years old who received the Ad26.COV2.S COVID-19 vaccine or a placebo. This CDR3 reads CASSPRGGMNTEAFF. The CDR3 DNA sequence: TGCGCCAGCAGCCCCCGGGGGGGTATGAACACTGAAGCTTTCTTT.